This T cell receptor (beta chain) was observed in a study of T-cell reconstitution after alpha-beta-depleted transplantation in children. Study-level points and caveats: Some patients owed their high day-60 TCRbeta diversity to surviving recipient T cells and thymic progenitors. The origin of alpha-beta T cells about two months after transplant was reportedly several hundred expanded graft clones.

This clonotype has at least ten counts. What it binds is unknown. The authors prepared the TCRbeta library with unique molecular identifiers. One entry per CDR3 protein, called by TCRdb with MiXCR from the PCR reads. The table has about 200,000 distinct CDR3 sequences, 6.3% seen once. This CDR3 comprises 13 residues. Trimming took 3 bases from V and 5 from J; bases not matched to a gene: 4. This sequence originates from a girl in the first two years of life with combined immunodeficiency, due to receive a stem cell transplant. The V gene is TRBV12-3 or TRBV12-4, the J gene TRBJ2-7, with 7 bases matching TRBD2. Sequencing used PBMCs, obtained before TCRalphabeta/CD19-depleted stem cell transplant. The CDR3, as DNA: TGTGCCAGCAGTTTTGGGGGGGGAGACGAGCAGTACTTC. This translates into CASSFGGGDEQYF.